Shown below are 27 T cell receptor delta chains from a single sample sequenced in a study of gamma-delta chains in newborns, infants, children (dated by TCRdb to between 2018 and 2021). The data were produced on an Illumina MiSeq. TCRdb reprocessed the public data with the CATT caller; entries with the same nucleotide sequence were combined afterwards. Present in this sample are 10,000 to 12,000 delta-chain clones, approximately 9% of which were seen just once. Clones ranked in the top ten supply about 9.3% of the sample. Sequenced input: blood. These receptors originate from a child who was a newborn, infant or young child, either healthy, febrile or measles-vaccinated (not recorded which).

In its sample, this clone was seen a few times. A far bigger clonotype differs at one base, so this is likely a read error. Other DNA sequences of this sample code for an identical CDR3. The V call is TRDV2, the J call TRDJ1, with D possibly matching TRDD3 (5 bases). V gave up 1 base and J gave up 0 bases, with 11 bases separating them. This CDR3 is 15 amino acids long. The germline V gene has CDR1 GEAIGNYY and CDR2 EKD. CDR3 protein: CACDTLGVNTDKLIF. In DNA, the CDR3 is TGTGCCTGTGACACGCTGGGAGTTAACACCGATAAACTCATCTTT.

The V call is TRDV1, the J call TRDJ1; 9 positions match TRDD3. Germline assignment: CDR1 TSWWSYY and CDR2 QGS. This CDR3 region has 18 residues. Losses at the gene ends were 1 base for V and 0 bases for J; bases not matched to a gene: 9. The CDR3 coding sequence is TGTGCTCTTGGGGAACCTTTCCCTCTGGGGGATGACACCGATAAACTCATCTTT. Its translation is CALGEPFPLGDDTDKLIF.

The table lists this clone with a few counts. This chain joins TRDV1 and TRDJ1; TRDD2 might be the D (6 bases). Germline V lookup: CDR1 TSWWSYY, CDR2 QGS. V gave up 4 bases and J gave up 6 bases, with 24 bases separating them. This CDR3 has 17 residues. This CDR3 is CALGASLPSHPQYKLIF. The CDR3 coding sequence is TGTGCTCTTGGGGCCTCCCTTCCAAGCCACCCCCAGTATAAACTCATCTTT.

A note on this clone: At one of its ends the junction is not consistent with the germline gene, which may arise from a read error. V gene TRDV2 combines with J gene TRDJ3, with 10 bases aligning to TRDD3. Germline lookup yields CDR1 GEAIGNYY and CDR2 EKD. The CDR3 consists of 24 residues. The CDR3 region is CACDTLFTGGSDNPSSWGTRQMFF. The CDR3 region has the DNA TGTGCCTGTGACACCCTCTTTACTGGGGGATCCGATAATCCAAGCTCCTGGGGCACCCGACAGATGTTTTTC.

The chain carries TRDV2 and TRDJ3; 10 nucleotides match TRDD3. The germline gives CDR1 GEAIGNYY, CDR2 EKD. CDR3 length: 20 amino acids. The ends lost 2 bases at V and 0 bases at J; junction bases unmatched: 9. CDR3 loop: CACDIVLGDASSWDTRQMFF. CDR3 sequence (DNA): TGTGCCTGTGACATCGTACTGGGGGATGCGAGCTCCTGGGACACCCGACAGATGTTTTTC.

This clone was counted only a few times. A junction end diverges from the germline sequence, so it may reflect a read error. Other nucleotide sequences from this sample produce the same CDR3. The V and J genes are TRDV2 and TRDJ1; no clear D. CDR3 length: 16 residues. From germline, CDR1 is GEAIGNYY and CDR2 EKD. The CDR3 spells CACDTLARRRSDKLIF. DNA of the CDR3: TGTGCCTGCGACACCCTTGCCCGGCGGAGGAGCGATAAACTCATCTTT.

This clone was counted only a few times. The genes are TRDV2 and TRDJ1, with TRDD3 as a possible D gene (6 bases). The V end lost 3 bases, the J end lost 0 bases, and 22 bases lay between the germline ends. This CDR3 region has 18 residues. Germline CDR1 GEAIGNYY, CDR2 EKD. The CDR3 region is CACDSLRPVGADTDKLIF. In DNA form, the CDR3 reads TGTGCCTGTGACTCACTACGTCCGGTGGGGGCCGACACCGATAAACTCATCTTT.

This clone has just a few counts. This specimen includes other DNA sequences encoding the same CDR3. CDR3 DNA: TGTGCCTGTGACACCGGGGGTTTCAGCTCCTGGGACACCCGACAGATGTTTTTC. This translates into CACDTGGFSSWDTRQMFF. The chain links TRDV2 to TRDJ3, with D maybe TRDD3 (5 bases). Trimming took 0 bases from V and 0 from J, leaving 11 bases between them. Per the germline V gene, CDR1 is GEAIGNYY and CDR2 is EKD. The CDR3 extends over 18 amino acids.

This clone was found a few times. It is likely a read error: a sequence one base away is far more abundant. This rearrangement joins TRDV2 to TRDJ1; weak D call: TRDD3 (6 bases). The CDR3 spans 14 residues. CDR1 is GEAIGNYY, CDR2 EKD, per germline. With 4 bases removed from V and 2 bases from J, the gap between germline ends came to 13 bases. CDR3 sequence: CACEPVLGTDKLIF. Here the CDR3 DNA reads TGTGCCTGTGAACCTGTACTGGGAACCGATAAACTCATCTTT.

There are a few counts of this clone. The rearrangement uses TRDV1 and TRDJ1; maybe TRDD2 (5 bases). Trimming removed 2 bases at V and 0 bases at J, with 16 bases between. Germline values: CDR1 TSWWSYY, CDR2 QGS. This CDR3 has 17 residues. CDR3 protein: CALGEFFRAKYTDKLIF. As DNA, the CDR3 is TGTGCTCTTGGGGAATTCTTCCGGGCTAAGTACACCGATAAACTCATCTTT.

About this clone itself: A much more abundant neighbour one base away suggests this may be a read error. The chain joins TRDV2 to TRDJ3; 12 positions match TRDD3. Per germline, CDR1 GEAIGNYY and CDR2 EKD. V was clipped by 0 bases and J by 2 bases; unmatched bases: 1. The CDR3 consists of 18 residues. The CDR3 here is CACDTAGGYAWDTRQMFF. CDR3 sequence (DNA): TGTGCCTGTGACACCGCTGGGGGATACGCCTGGGACACCCGACAGATGTTTTTC.

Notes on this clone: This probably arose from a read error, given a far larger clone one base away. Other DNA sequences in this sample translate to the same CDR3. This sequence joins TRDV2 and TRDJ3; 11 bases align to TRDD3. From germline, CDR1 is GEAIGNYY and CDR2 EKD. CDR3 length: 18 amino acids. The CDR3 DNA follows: TGTGCCTGCGACACCGTACTGGGGGATACCTGGGACACCCGACAGATGTTTTTC. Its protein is CACDTVLGDTWDTRQMFF.

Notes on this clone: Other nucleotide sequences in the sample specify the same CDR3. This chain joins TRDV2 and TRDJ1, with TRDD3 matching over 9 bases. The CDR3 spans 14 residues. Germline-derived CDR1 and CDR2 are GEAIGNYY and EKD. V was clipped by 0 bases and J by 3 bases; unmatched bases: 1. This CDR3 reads CACDTWGIADKLIF. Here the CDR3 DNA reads TGTGCCTGTGACACCTGGGGGATAGCCGATAAACTCATCTTT.

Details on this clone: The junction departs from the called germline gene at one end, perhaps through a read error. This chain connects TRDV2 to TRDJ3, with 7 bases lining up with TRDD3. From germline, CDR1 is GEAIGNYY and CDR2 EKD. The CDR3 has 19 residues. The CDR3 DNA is TGTGCCTGTGACACCGTACTGGGGATTAGCTCCTGGGACGCCCGACAGATGTTTTTC. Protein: CACDTVLGISSWDARQMFF.

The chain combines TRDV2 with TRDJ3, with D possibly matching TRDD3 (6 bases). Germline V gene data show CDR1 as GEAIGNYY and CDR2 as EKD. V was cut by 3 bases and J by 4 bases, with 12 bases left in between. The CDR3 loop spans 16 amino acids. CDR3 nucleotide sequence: TGTGCCTGTGACGTGGTGGGGGCTTGGGACACCCGACAGATGTTTTTC. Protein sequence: CACDVVGAWDTRQMFF.

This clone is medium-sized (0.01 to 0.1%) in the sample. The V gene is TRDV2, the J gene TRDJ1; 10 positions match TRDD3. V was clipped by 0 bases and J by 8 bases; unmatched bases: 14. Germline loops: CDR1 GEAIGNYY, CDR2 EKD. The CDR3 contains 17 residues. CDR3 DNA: TGTGCCTGTGACACCGTGGGGGATACCCTTAATACCGGGAAACTCATCTTT. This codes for CACDTVGDTLNTGKLIF.

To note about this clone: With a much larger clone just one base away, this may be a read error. The CDR3 spells CACDPRSLGSTDKLIF. The CDR3 region has the DNA TGTGCCTGTGACCCCCGGAGTCTGGGGAGTACCGATAAACTCATCTTT. The gene calls are TRDV2 and TRDJ1, with D tentatively TRDD3 (6 bases). The length of the CDR3 is 16 residues. Germline-derived CDR1 and CDR2 are GEAIGNYY and EKD. Between the trimmed V and J ends, which lost 3 bases and 2 bases, there was a span of 18 bases.

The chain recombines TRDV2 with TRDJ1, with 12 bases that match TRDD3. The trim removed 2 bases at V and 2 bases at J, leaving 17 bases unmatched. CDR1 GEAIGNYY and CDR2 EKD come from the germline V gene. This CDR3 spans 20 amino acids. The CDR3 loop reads CACDNLSTGGYLTGTDKLIF. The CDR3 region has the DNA TGTGCCTGTGACAATCTCTCTACTGGGGGATACTTGACGGGAACCGATAAACTCATCTTT.

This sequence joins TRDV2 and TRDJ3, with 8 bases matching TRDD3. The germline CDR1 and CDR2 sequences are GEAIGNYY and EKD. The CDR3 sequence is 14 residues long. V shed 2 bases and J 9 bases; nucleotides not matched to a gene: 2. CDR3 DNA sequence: TGTGCCTGTGACATACTGGGGGCCACCCGACAGATGTTTTTC. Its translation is CACDILGATRQMFF.

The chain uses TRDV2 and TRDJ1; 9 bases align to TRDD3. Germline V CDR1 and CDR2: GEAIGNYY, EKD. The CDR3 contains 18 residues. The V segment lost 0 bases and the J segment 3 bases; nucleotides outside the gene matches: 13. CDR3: CACDTFPTGGNGADKLIF. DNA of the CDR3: TGTGCCTGTGACACCTTCCCGACTGGGGGAAATGGGGCCGATAAACTCATCTTT.

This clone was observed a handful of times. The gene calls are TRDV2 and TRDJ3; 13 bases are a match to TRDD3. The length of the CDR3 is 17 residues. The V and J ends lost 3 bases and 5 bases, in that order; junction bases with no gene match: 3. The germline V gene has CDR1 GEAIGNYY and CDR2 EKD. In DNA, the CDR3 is TGTGCCTGTGACGACTGGGGGATACGTGGGGACACCCGACAGATGTTTTTC. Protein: CACDDWGIRGDTRQMFF.

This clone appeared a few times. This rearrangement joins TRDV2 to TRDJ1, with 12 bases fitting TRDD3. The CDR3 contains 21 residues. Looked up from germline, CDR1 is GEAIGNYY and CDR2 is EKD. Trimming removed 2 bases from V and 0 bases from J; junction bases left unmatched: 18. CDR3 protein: CACDRTRRRLGDTWYTDKLIF. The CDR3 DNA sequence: TGTGCCTGTGACAGAACACGACGTAGGCTGGGGGATACGTGGTACACCGATAAACTCATCTTT.

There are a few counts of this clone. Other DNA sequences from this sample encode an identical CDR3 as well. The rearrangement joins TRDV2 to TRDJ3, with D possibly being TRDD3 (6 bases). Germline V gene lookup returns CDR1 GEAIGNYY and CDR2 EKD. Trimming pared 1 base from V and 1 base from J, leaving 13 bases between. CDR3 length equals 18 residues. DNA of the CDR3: TGTGCCTGTGACACGGTACTGGGTGGGTCCTGGGACACCCGACAGATGTTTTTC. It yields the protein CACDTVLGGSWDTRQMFF.

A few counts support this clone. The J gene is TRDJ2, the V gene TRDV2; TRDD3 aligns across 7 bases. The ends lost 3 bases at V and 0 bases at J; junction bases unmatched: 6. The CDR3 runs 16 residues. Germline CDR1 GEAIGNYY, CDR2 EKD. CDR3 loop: CACDPLGGPLTAQLFF. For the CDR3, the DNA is TGTGCCTGTGACCCCCTGGGGGGCCCTTTGACAGCACAACTCTTCTTT.

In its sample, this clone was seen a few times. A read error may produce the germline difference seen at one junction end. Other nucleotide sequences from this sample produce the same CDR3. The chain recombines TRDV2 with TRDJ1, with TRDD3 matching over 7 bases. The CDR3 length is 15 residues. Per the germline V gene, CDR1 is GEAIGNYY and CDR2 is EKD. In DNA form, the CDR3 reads TGTGCCTGTGACCCTCTGGGGGTTCACACTGATAAACTCATCTTT. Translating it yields CACDPLGVHTDKLIF.

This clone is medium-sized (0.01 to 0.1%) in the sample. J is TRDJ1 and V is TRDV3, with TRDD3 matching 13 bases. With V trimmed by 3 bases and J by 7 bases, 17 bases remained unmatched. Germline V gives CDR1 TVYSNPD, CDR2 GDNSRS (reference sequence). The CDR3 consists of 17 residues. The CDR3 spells CAFVYDTGGYARGKLIF. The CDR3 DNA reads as TGTGCCTTCGTCTACGATACTGGGGGATACGCGAGGGGTAAACTCATCTTT.

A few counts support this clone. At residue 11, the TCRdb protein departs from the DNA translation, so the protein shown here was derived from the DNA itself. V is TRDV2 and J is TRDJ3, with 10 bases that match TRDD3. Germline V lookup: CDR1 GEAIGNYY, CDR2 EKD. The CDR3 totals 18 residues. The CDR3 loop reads CACDTGGYRSCDTRQMFF. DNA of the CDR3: TGTGCCTGTGACACTGGGGGATACAGGTCCTGTGACACCCGACAGATGTTTTTC.